Listed here are 4 T cell receptor beta chains from one sample, sequenced in a study of identical twins (dated by TCRdb to the mid-2010s). Libraries were constructed by 5' RACE. Instrument on record: Illumina HiSeq 2000. TCRdb trimmed public reads at Q25 via fastp, called clones via MiXCR and kept in-frame beta chains. CDR3 protein sequences are deduplicated, and each keeps its most common genes and DNA. Counted in this sample were around 490,000 distinct CDR3 sequences; 14% of them appeared once. 0.95% to 1% of the sample comes from the top ten. The sample also formed part of further work on yellow fever vaccine responses in identical twins.

The sample consisted of CD4+ T cells sorted from blood. These receptors all stem from a woman aged 18-29 years in good health.

CDR3 sequence: CASSWDSGGDEQFF. The CDR3 nucleotides read TGTGCCAGCAGTTGGGACAGCGGGGGGGATGAGCAGTTCTTC. This rearrangement joins TRBV12-3 or TRBV12-4 to TRBJ2-1; 10 bases map to TRBD2. This CDR3 spans 14 amino acids. The V gene end was trimmed by 4 bases and the J gene end by 8 bases; junction bases not matched to a gene: 5.

This clonotype appeared once. The V call is TRBV3-1, the J call TRBJ2-1, with 7 bases that match TRBD1. Germline V gene data show CDR1 as LGHDT and CDR2 as YNNKEL (reference sequence). J lost 3 bases, V lost 4 bases, and 3 bases had no gene match. The CDR3 spans 14 residues. The DNA of the CDR3 is TGTGCCAGCAGCCCCCCAGGGGGCTACAATGAGCAGTTCTTC. This encodes CASSPPGGYNEQFF.

The chain couples TRBV2 to TRBJ2-7; D is possibly TRBD2 (5 bases). CDR1 is SNHLY and CDR2 is FYNNEI in the germline V gene. The CDR3 extends over 15 amino acids. V was cut by 1 base and J by 3 bases, with 13 bases left in between. In DNA form, the CDR3 reads TGTGCCAGCAGTGAAGGGACTGTAGGAATCTACGAGCAGTACTTC. Its protein is CASSEGTVGIYEQYF.

This rearrangement joins TRBV20-1 to TRBJ2-1, with D possibly TRBD1 on 5 matching bases. This CDR3 has 15 amino acids. Trimming left V 0 bases short and J 16 bases short, with 25 bases between. The germline gives CDR1 DFQATT, CDR2 SNEGSKA (reference sequence). The CDR3 bases are TGCAGTGCTAGAGATCAAAGGGGAAGTTTGAAATCGGAATTCTTC. Translated: CSARDQRGSLKSEFF.